What follows are 9 T cell receptor beta chains derived from one specimen sequenced in a study of T cell responses to AZD1222 COVID-19 vaccine. Only in-frame clones appear in the TCRdb table, and some are missing; sequencing was by immunoSEQ multiplex PCR. This sample has approximately 100,000 clones, with roughly 92% found just once. The sample was peripheral blood, taken on day 0 of AZD1222 vaccination. These receptors all stem from an adult in good health.

The chain is built from TRBV5-1 and TRBJ1-4; D not resolved. CDR3 size: 14 residues. V was trimmed by 1 base and J by 0 bases, leaving 4 bases between them. CDR1 SGHRS and CDR2 YFSETQ come from the germline V gene. CDR3 amino acids: CASSLTATNEKLFF. DNA for the CDR3: TGCGCCAGCAGCTTGACAGCAACTAATGAAAAACTGTTTTTT.

The chain combines TRBV27 with TRBJ2-7; D is uncertain. Trimming cost V 2 bases and J 3 bases, with 11 bases left between them. The CDR3 runs to 14 residues. CDR1 and CDR2 (germline): MNHEY, SMNVEV (reference sequence). The CDR3 here is CASSLQASSYEQYF. CDR3 in DNA: TGTGCCAGCAGTTTACAAGCTTCAAGCTACGAGCAGTACTTC.

The V gene is TRBV27, the J gene TRBJ2-7, with 11 bases identical to TRBD2. Trimming cost V 6 bases and J 3 bases; bases outside gene matches: 7. The CDR3 has 15 amino acids. CDR1 is MNHEY, CDR2 SMNVEV, per germline (reference sequence). CDR3 region: CASRNPLAGVYEQYF. In nucleotides, the CDR3 is TGTGCCAGCAGAAACCCACTAGCGGGAGTCTACGAGCAGTACTTC.

J is TRBJ2-2 and V is TRBV18; possibly TRBD1 or TRBD2 for D (5 bases each). The CDR3 spans 16 residues. Trimming took 4 bases from V and 6 from J, leaving 18 bases between them. The germline CDR1 and CDR2 sequences are KGHSH and LQKENI. The DNA for the CDR3 is TGTGCCAGCTCACTATACCGGGGCTTTGATTCCGGGGAGCTGTTTTTT. This encodes CASSLYRGFDSGELFF. The complete variable domain, with remaining parts taken from reference TRBV18 and TRBJ2-2, reads NAGVMQNPRHLVRRRGQEARLRCSPMKGHSHVYWYRQLPEEGLKFMVYLQKENIIDESGMPKERFSAEFPKEGPSILRIQQVVRGDSAAYFCASSLYRGFDSGELFFGEGSRLTVL.

The rearrangement uses TRBV30 and TRBJ1-2; 7 bases map to TRBD1. Germline assignment: CDR1 GTSNPN and CDR2 SVGIG (reference sequence). Unmatched junction bases numbered 8, after V lost 0 bases and J lost 4 bases. The CDR3 is 15 residues long. The CDR3 DNA reads TGTGCCTGGAGTGTTAGGAGGGGGCCTAGCTATGGCTACACCTTC. Amino acid sequence: CAWSVRRGPSYGYTF.

The chain is built from TRBV15 and TRBJ2-5; no clear D. Germline CDR1 is LNHNV and CDR2 is YYDKDF (reference sequence). Deletions cut 5 bases from V and 2 bases from J, with 9 bases between. The CDR3 totals 13 residues. CDR3 coding DNA: TGTGCCACCAGCGAAGGCCTACAAGAGACCCAGTACTTC. Translated: CATSEGLQETQYF.

The chain recombines TRBV7-9 with TRBJ2-3; D is undetermined. The CDR3 covers 15 residues. Germline CDR1 reads SEHNR; CDR2 reads FQNEAQ (reference sequence). V lost 2 bases to trimming and J lost 4 bases, with 13 bases between them. This CDR3 is CASSLTTSGADTQYF. As DNA, the CDR3 is TGTGCCAGCAGCTTAACGACGAGTGGTGCAGATACGCAGTATTTT.

The rearrangement joins TRBV19 to TRBJ2-7, with 10 bases fitting TRBD1. Unmatched junction bases numbered 4, after V lost 3 bases and J lost 2 bases. Per germline, CDR1 LNHDA and CDR2 SQIVND (reference sequence). The CDR3 is 15 amino acids. The CDR3 bases are TGTGCCAGTAGTATCGGGACAGGGGTCGCCTACGAGCAGTACTTC. Its protein is CASSIGTGVAYEQYF.

CDR3 bases: TGTGCCAGTAGTAAAAACAGGGGGCTCGGCTATGGCTACACCTTC. Amino acids: CASSKNRGLGYGYTF. V gene TRBV19 combines with J gene TRBJ1-2, with 9 bases lining up with TRBD1. V was clipped by 4 bases and J by 4 bases; unmatched bases: 7. This CDR3 is built from 15 residues. The germline gives CDR1 LNHDA, CDR2 SQIVND (reference sequence).